Only a few counts were recorded for the clone carrying this T cell receptor (beta chain). Its antigen is still unknown. This record comes from a study of blood T cells in healthy people across ages. Findings and limits, study-wide: Shifts in expanded clonotypes may have been confounded by donor CMV status, which was unknown.

Next came a second PCR, run for about 6 to 11 cycles, which used a sample-barcoded 5' primer along with a J-beta primer mix. A single record per CDR3 protein comes from TCRdb applying MiXCR to the 5' RACE reads. The sample carries about a million distinct CDR3 sequences, roughly 51% recorded once. Isolated per sample were at least 7 million PBMCs. The V end lost 1 base, the J end lost 1 base, and 11 bases lay between the germline ends. The CDR3 is 15 residues long. The source material was blood. The chain couples TRBV12-3 or TRBV12-4 to TRBJ2-7; D not certain. This receptor was obtained from a woman aged 60-75 years in good health. The CDR3 protein is CASSLGAGLSYEQYF. As DNA, the CDR3 is TGTGCCAGCAGTTTAGGGGCAGGCCTATCCTACGAGCAGTACTTC.